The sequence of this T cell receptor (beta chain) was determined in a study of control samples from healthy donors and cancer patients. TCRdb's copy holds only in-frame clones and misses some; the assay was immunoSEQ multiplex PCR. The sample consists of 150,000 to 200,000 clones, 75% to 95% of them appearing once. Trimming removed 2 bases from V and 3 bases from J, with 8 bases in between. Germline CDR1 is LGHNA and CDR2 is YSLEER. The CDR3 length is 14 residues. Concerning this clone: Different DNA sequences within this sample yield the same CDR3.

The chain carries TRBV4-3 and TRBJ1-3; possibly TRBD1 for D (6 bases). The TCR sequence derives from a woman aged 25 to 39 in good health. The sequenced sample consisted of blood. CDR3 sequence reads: CASSQRTVGNTIYF. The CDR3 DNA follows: TGCGCCAGCAGCCAAAGGACAGTTGGAAACACCATATATTTT.